This TCR beta chain was found in a study of blood T cell repertoires in COVID-19. Study summary: The analysed material was cDNA or gDNA that came from T cells, B-cell-depleted T cells, or PBMCs.

V dropped 0 bases and J dropped 1; count of bases not matched to a gene: 6. The CDR3 loop spans 17 amino acids. Germline V lookup: CDR1 WNHNN, CDR2 SYGVQD (reference sequence). The data were produced by immunoSEQ multiplex PCR, yet TCRdb's version contains in-frame clones alone and is incomplete. Seen here are about 75,000 clones, 79% observed once, and the top ten hold 5% to 5.5%. Sequencing used peripheral blood. This chain connects TRBV10-1 to TRBJ2-5; 9 nucleotides agree with TRBD2. This TCR derives from a woman of 80 years or more with active or convalescent COVID-19. DNA for the CDR3: TGCGCCAGCAGTGAGTCACGCGGGGGGGCCTCCCAAGAGACCCAGTACTTC. This codes for CASSESRGGASQETQYF.